This TCR beta chain derives from a study of T-cell memory formation after mild COVID-19. Background on the study: TCR clusters showed largely donor specificity.

CDR1 and CDR2 (germline): GTSNPN, SVGIG (reference sequence). The CDR3 spans 18 residues. One entry per CDR3 protein, called by TCRdb with MiXCR from the 5' RACE reads. The data contain hundreds of thousands of distinct CDR3 sequences, around 30% of them singletons. Whole-study findings and limits: Still unconfirmed is whether the second-wave clones peaking on day 37 recognized SARS-CoV-2. Cross-reactive memory seemingly joined, as some responding clones were found in pre-infection memory.

This clonotype was detected many times. The antigen is not known. The junction departs from germline at one end; a sequencing error may be responsible. The sequence was obtained from an adult woman who had mild COVID-19 (a few samples of this study predate the infection). Cell type and time point are not known. J is TRBJ2-3 and V is TRBV30; 10 nucleotides align to TRBD2. Material: PBMCs or a T cell subset sorted from them (not recorded which). The CDR3 DNA reads as TGTGCCTGGAGTGAAAGCGGGAGGGCTGGTGTTCGCACATATACGCAGTATTTT. It encodes CAWSESGRAGVRTYTQYF. Drawing the rest from reference TRBV30 and TRBJ2-3, the complete variable domain is SQTIHQWPATLVQPVGSPLSLECTVEGTSNPNLYWYRQAAGRGLQLLFYSVGIGQISSEVPQNLSASRPQDRQFILSSKKLLLSDSGFYLCAWSESGRAGVRTYTQYFGPGTRLTVL.